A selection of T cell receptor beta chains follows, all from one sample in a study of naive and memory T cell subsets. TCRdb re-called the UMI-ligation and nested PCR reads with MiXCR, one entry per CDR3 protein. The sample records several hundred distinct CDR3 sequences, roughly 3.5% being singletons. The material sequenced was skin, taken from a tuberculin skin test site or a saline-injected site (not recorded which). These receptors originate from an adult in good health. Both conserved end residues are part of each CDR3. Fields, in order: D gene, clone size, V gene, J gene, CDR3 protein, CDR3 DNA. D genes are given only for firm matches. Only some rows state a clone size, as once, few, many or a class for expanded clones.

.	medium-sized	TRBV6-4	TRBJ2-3	CASSVNSNTDTQYF	TGTGCCAGCAGTGTAAACTCCAACACAGATACGCAGTATTTT
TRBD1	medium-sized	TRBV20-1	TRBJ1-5	CSARDGLGQGARNQPQHF	TGCAGTGCTAGAGATGGGTTGGGTCAGGGGGCGCGCAATCAGCCCCAGCATTTT
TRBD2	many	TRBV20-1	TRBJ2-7	CSAPLAGVGSGEQYF	TGCAGTGCTCCACTAGCGGGAGTGGGCTCGGGGGAGCAGTACTTC
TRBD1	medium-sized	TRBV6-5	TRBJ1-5	CASSRTGSQPQHF	TGTGCCAGCAGTAGGACAGGCAGCCAGCCCCAGCATTTT
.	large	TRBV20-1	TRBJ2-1	CSARNSDTYNEQFF	TGCAGTGCTAGAAATTCCGACACATACAATGAGCAGTTCTTC
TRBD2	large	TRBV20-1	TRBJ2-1	CSAQTAGFPTEFF	TGCAGTGCTCAGACAGCGGGGTTCCCGACCGAGTTCTTC
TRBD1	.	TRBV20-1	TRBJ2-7	CSASVLGTGNPYEQYF	TGCAGTGCTAGTGTACTCGGGACAGGGAACCCCTACGAGCAGTACTTC
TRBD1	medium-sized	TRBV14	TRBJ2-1	CASSQGQGYHNEQFF	TGTGCCAGCAGCCAAGGACAGGGTTACCACAATGAGCAGTTCTTC
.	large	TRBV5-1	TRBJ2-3	CASCWRGNVADTQYF	TGCGCCAGCTGCTGGAGGGGTAATGTCGCAGATACGCAGTATTTT
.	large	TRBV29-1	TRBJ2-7	CSVEGGEVEQYF	TGCAGCGTTGAAGGGGGCGAAGTCGAGCAGTACTTC
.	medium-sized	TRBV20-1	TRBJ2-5	CSARDMGGLETQYF	TGCAGTGCTAGAGATATGGGGGGCCTCGAGACCCAGTACTTC
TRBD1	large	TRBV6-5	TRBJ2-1	CASRDRGQGNEQFF	TGTGCCAGCCGGGACAGGGGGCAAGGCAATGAGCAGTTCTTC
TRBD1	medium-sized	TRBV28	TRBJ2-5	CATLGETGMTQYF	TGTGCCACCTTAGGGGAGACAGGGATGACCCAGTACTTC
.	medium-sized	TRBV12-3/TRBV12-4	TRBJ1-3	CASSFRGRPSGNTIYF	TGTGCCAGCAGTTTTCGGGGAAGGCCCTCTGGAAACACCATATATTTT
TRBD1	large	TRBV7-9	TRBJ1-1	CASSPRDSPKAFF	TGTGCCAGCAGCCCGCGGGACAGCCCGAAAGCTTTCTTT
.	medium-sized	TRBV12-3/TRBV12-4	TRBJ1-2	CASSPNPRSIGYTF	TGTGCCAGCAGTCCCAACCCGAGGAGTATAGGCTACACCTTC
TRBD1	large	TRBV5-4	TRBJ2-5	CASSQTGQLQETQYF	TGTGCCAGCAGCCAAACGGGACAGCTTCAAGAGACCCAGTACTTC
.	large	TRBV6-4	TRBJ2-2	CASSDDSDTGELFF	TGTGCCAGCAGTGATGACTCAGACACCGGGGAGCTGTTTTTT
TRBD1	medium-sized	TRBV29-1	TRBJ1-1	CSVPPGQPNTEAFF	TGCAGCGTCCCCCCGGGACAGCCGAACACTGAAGCTTTCTTT
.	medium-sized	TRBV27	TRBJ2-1	CASLGTDYNEQFF	TGTGCCAGCCTTGGAACAGATTACAATGAGCAGTTCTTC
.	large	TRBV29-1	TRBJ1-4	CSVEGATNEKLFF	TGCAGCGTTGAGGGGGCAACTAATGAAAAACTGTTTTTT
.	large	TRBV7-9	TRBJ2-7	CASSPRDSAEPGEQYF	TGTGCCAGCAGCCCTCGGGACTCCGCTGAACCGGGGGAGCAGTACTTC
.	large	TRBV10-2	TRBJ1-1	CASLSPLNEWKTEAFF	TGCGCCAGCCTTTCCCCACTCAACGAGTGGAAGACTGAAGCTTTCTTT
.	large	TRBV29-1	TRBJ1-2	CSIIPVMGIDGYTF	TGCAGCATTATCCCCGTGATGGGGATCGATGGCTACACCTTC
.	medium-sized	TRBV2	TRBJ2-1	CASSENEQFF	TGTGCCAGCAGTGAGAATGAGCAGTTCTTC
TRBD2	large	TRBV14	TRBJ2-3	CASSQEGPGGWTDTQYF	TGTGCCAGCAGCCAAGAGGGTCCGGGGGGTTGGACAGATACGCAGTATTTT
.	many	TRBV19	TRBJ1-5	CASSTRFQPQHF	TGTGCCAGTAGTACCCGGTTTCAGCCCCAGCATTTT
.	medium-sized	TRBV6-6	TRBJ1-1	CASRTLGGTSTEAFF	TGTGCCAGCAGAACACTTGGGGGTACAAGCACTGAAGCTTTCTTT
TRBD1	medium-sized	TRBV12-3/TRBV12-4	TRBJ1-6	CASSFAGQGRNSPLHF	TGTGCCAGCAGTTTTGCGGGACAGGGGCGGAATTCACCCCTCCACTTT
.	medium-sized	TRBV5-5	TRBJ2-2	CASSLDYNTGELFF	TGTGCCAGCAGCTTGGACTATAATACCGGGGAGCTGTTTTTT
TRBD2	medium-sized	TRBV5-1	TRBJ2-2	CASSRWTRTSGGPELFF	TGCGCCAGCAGCCGATGGACAAGGACTAGCGGGGGTCCAGAGCTGTTTTTT
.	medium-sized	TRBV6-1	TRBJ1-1	CASSTQTGTEAFF	TGTGCCAGCAGTACCCAGACAGGTACGGAAGCTTTCTTT
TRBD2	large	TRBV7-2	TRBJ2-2	CASSFGSGRISGELFF	TGTGCCAGCAGCTTCGGTAGCGGGCGTATCTCCGGGGAGCTGTTTTTT